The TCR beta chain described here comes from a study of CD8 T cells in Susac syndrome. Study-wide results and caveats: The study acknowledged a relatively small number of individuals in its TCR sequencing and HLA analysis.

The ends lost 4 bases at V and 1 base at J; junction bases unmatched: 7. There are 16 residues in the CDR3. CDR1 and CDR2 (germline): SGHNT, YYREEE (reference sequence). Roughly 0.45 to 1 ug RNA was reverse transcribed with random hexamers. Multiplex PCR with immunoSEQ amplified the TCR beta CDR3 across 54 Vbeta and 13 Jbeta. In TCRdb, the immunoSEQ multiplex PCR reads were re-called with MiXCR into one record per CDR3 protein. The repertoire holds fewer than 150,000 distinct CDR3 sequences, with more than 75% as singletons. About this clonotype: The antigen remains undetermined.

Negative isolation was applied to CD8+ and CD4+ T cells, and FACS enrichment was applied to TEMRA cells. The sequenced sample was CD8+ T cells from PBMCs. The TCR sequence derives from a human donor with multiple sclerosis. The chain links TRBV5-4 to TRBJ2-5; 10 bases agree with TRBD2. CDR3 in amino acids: CASSMEGLASQETQYF. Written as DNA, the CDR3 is TGTGCCAGCAGCATGGAGGGACTAGCGAGCCAAGAGACCCAGTACTTC.